The 21 T cell receptor beta chains in this list originate from one sample, sequenced in a study of cytotoxic CD8 clonotypes in ibrutinib-treated CLL. Method: immunoSEQ multiplex PCR; TCRdb's copy keeps in-frame clones and lacks some. The sample shows some 350,000 clones, 67% of them seen only once. Sequencing was performed on PBMCs, taken after 36 months of ibrutinib treatment. Source of these receptors: a human donor with chronic lymphocytic leukemia.

The gene calls are TRBV29-1 and TRBJ1-2; D call uncertain. V lost 3 bases and J 1 base, leaving 12 bases between the germline ends. The CDR3 spans 14 residues. Germline assignment: CDR1 SQVTM and CDR2 ANQGSEA. This CDR3 is CSVERIDVNYGYTF. Here the CDR3 DNA reads TGCAGCGTTGAGAGGATAGACGTTAACTATGGCTACACCTTC.

The chain links TRBV18 to TRBJ2-5; 8 bases align to TRBD1. With 3 bases clipped from V and 2 bases from J, the junction kept 5 bases outside the gene matches. In germline, CDR1 is KGHSH, CDR2 LQKENI. The CDR3 is 15 residues long. The CDR3 here is CASSPRTGIQETQYF. In DNA, the CDR3 is TGTGCCAGCTCACCGCGGACAGGGATTCAAGAGACCCAGTACTTC.

This chain joins TRBV7-3 and TRBJ2-2; 12 bases align to TRBD1. The CDR3 sequence is 17 residues long. The V and J ends lost 2 bases and 6 bases, in that order; junction bases with no gene match: 7. Per germline, CDR1 SGHTA and CDR2 FQGTGA. Here the CDR3 DNA reads TGTGCCAGCAGCTTATGGGGGACAGGGGGCCCTGCCGGGGAGCTGTTTTTT. This translates into CASSLWGTGGPAGELFF. Supplemented by reference TRBV7-3 and TRBJ2-2, the full variable domain reads GAGVSQTPSNKVTEKGKYVELRCDPISGHTALYWYRQSLGQGPEFLIYFQGTGAADDSGLPNDRFFAVRPEGSVSTLKIQRTERGDSAVYLCASSLWGTGGPAGELFFGEGSRLTVL.

The chain links TRBV7-9 to TRBJ2-1; D is unresolved. Trimming left V 5 bases short and J 0 bases short, with 14 bases between. The CDR3 consists of 16 residues. Germline V CDR1 and CDR2: SEHNR, FQNEAQ (reference sequence). CDR3 sequence: CASSPHFGSSYNEQFF. In DNA, the CDR3 is TGTGCCAGCAGCCCCCACTTCGGAAGCTCCTACAATGAGCAGTTCTTC.

This clone was counted between two and nine times. This chain links TRBV9 with TRBJ2-3, with 10 bases aligning to TRBD2. The CDR3 runs to 15 residues. The J segment lost 3 bases and the V segment lost 4 bases, leaving 5 bases of the junction unmatched. The germline V gene encodes CDR1 SGDLS and CDR2 YYNGEE. CDR3 residues: CASSPSGSGTDTQYF. Here the CDR3 DNA reads TGTGCCAGCAGCCCTAGCGGGAGTGGTACAGATACGCAGTATTTT.

The chain combines TRBV15 with TRBJ2-7; D gene uncertain. The V gene's germline CDR1 is LNHNV and CDR2 YYDKDF (reference sequence). The V gene lost 0 bases and the J gene lost 7 bases, with 7 bases spanning the gap. The CDR3 has 12 amino acids. The CDR3 coding sequence is TGTGCCACCAGCAGAGAGCCTTGGGAGCAGTACTTC. This gives the protein CATSREPWEQYF.

The V and J genes are TRBV18 and TRBJ1-1; D remains unclear. The CDR3 consists of 12 residues. V shed 2 bases and J shed 7 bases, with 8 bases lying between them. The V gene's germline CDR1 is KGHSH and CDR2 LQKENI. The CDR3 region is CASSPFAGEAFF. The DNA for the CDR3 is TGTGCCAGCTCACCATTCGCGGGTGAAGCTTTCTTT. Supplemented by reference TRBV18 and TRBJ1-1, the full variable domain reads NAGVMQNPRHLVRRRGQEARLRCSPMKGHSHVYWYRQLPEEGLKFMVYLQKENIIDESGMPKERFSAEFPKEGPSILRIQQVVRGDSAAYFCASSPFAGEAFFGQGTRLTVV.

This chain joins TRBV2 and TRBJ1-1; 8 positions match TRBD1. This CDR3 comprises 14 residues. Germline V gene data show CDR1 as SNHLY and CDR2 as FYNNEI. The trim removed 6 bases at V and 4 bases at J, leaving 7 bases unmatched. This chain's CDR3 is CASRTTGDGTEAFF. DNA for the CDR3: TGTGCCAGCAGAACGACAGGGGACGGCACTGAAGCTTTCTTT.

This clone was observed once. This chain joins TRBV5-1 and TRBJ2-5, with TRBD1 identical over 10 bases. Unmatched junction bases numbered 6, after V lost 2 bases and J lost 2 bases. The CDR3 runs to 16 residues. Germline V gene data show CDR1 as SGHRS and CDR2 as YFSETQ. The CDR3 loop is CASSFQTGGGQETQYF. For the CDR3, the DNA is TGCGCCAGCAGCTTTCAGACAGGGGGCGGTCAAGAGACCCAGTACTTC. The whole variable domain, filled in from reference TRBV5-1 and TRBJ2-5, reads KAGVTQTPRYLIKTRGQQVTLSCSPISGHRSVSWYQQTPGQGLQFLFEYFSETQRNKGNFPGRFSGRQFSNSRSEMNVSTLELGDSALYLCASSFQTGGGQETQYFGPGTRLLVL.

This chain uses TRBV15 with TRBJ1-5, with 8 bases that match TRBD1. CDR1 and CDR2 (germline): LNHNV, YYDKDF (reference sequence). The V and J ends lost 9 bases and 0 bases, in that order; junction bases with no gene match: 16. This CDR3 has 18 amino acids. The CDR3 reads CATHPGGPTPYSNQPQHF. The CDR3 DNA reads as TGTGCCACACACCCAGGGGGCCCGACCCCTTATAGCAATCAGCCCCAGCATTTT. The full variable domain, completed using reference TRBV15 and TRBJ1-5, is DAMVIQNPRYQVTQFGKPVTLSCSQTLNHNVMYWYQQKSSQAPKLLFHYYDKDFNNEADTPDNFQSRRPNTSFCFLDIRSPGLGDTAMYLCATHPGGPTPYSNQPQHFGDGTRLSIL.

The V and J genes are TRBV11-2 and TRBJ2-7; D unresolved. Germline V gene sequence: CDR1 SGHAT, CDR2 FQNNGV. V shed 6 bases and J shed 2 bases, with 5 bases lying between them. The CDR3 is 11 residues long. As DNA, the CDR3 is TGTGCCAGCAGGGAGACCTACGAGCAGTACTTC. Its protein is CASRETYEQYF.

The chain employs TRBV25-1 and TRBJ2-5, with D tentatively TRBD1 (5 bases). V was clipped by 6 bases and J by 2 bases, with 10 bases between them. Germline V gene data show CDR1 as MGHDK and CDR2 as SYGVNS. The CDR3 loop spans 13 amino acids. The CDR3 spells CASSAGMQETQYF. The CDR3 bases are TGTGCCAGCAGCGCAGGGATGCAAGAGACCCAGTACTTC.

Only a few counts were recorded for this clone. The chain has TRBV2 and TRBJ2-2, with a tentative D call TRBD2 (6 bases). The CDR3 extends over 13 amino acids. The V end lost 9 bases, the J end lost 4 bases, and 12 bases lay between the germline ends. CDR1 and CDR2 from the germline V gene are SNHLY and FYNNEI. The CDR3 is CARRTTSTGELFF. As DNA, the CDR3 is TGTGCCAGGAGGACTACTTCCACCGGGGAGCTGTTTTTT.

V gene TRBV10-3 combines with J gene TRBJ2-2; 8 nucleotides match TRBD1. The germline gives CDR1 ENHRY, CDR2 SYGVKD. The ends lost 7 bases at V and 6 bases at J; junction bases unmatched: 4. The CDR3 is 13 residues long. CDR3 nucleotides: TGTGCCATCAACCTACAGGGGGCCGGGGAGCTGTTTTTT. Protein sequence: CAINLQGAGELFF.

The CDR3 loop is CASSVGKYLNTEAFF. CDR3 coding DNA: TGTGCCAGCAGCGTAGGGAAATACTTGAACACTGAAGCTTTCTTT. The chain carries TRBV9 and TRBJ1-1, with D hard to call. Deletions cut 0 bases from V and 0 bases from J, with 9 bases between. The CDR3 loop spans 15 amino acids. Germline CDR1 reads SGDLS; CDR2 reads YYNGEE.

This clone has more than one count but fewer than ten. The V gene is TRBV2, the J gene TRBJ1-2; D ambiguous. Between the trimmed V and J ends, which lost 7 bases and 2 bases, there was a span of 8 bases. This CDR3 is 12 amino acids long. CDR1 is SNHLY, CDR2 FYNNEI, per germline. The CDR3 DNA is TGTGCCAGCAAAGGCGGCAACTATGGCTACACCTTC. It codes for CASKGGNYGYTF.

The chain links TRBV28 to TRBJ2-7, with a weak D call TRBD2 (5 bases). V was pared by 10 bases and J by 4 bases, with 17 bases between. Germline V CDR1 and CDR2: MDHEN, SYDVKM. The CDR3 runs to 13 residues. CDR3 bases: TGTGCCACCAAAGCGGACGCCGTTTACGAGCAGTACTTC. Translating it yields CATKADAVYEQYF.

This rearrangement joins TRBV5-1 to TRBJ2-7, with 9 bases matching TRBD1. Germline trimming cut 5 bases from V and 6 bases from J; bases unmatched to any gene: 15. Germline V gene lookup returns CDR1 SGHRS and CDR2 YFSETQ. The length of the CDR3 is 16 residues. This CDR3 reads CASRPSAGTGSTEQYF. In nucleotides, the CDR3 is TGCGCCAGCAGGCCCTCCGCCGGGACAGGGTCGACCGAGCAGTACTTC.

This clone has a handful of counts. The V call is TRBV5-6, the J call TRBJ2-3; D is perhaps TRBD1 or TRBD2 (5 bases each). Germline assignment: CDR1 SGHDT and CDR2 YYEEEE. The CDR3 contains 13 residues. V lost 0 bases and J lost 6, with 8 bases in between. In nucleotides, the CDR3 is TGTGCCAGCAGCTTGGCGGGGACGGATACGCAGTATTTT. This translates into CASSLAGTDTQYF.

The chain is built from TRBV6-1 and TRBJ2-5; 9 positions agree with TRBD1. Trimming cost V 6 bases and J 5 bases; bases outside gene matches: 7. Germline V gene data show CDR1 as MNHNS and CDR2 as SASEGT. The length of the CDR3 is 14 residues. CDR3 nucleotide sequence: TGTGCCAGCAGCCGGGACAGGGTCCCCGAGACCCAGTACTTC. Translating it yields CASSRDRVPETQYF.

This chain links TRBV5-6 with TRBJ2-1; tentatively, D is TRBD2 (6 bases). The CDR3 sequence is 16 residues long. Germline V CDR1 and CDR2: SGHDT, YYEEEE. Trimming pared 0 bases from V and 0 bases from J, leaving 10 bases between. The CDR3 is CASSLVADSSYNEQFF. The CDR3 bases are TGTGCCAGCAGCTTGGTAGCGGATAGCTCCTACAATGAGCAGTTCTTC.